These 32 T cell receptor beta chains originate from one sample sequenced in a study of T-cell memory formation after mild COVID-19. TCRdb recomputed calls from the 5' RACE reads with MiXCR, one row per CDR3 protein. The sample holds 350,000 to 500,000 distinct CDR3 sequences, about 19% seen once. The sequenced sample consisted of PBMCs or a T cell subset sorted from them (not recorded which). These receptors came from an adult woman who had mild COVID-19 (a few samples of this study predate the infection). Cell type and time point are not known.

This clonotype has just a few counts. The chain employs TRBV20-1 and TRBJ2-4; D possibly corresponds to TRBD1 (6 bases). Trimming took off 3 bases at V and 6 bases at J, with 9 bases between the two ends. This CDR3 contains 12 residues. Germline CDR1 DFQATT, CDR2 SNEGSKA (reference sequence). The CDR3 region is CSASGGGNIQYF. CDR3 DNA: TGCAGTGCTAGTGGGGGCGGAAACATTCAGTACTTC.

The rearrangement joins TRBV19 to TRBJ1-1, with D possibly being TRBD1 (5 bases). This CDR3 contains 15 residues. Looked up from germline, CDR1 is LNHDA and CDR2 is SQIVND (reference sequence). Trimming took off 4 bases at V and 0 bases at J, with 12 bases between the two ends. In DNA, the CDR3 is TGTGCCAGTAGTACCCGGACACTTATGAACACTGAAGCTTTCTTT. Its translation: CASSTRTLMNTEAFF.

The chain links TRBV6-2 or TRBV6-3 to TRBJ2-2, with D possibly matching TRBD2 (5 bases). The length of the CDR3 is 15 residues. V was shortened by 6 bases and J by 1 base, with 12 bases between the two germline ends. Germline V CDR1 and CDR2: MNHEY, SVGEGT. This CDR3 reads CASRTDLLNTGELFF. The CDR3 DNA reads TGTGCCAGCAGGACGGACTTGCTGAACACCGGGGAGCTGTTTTTT.

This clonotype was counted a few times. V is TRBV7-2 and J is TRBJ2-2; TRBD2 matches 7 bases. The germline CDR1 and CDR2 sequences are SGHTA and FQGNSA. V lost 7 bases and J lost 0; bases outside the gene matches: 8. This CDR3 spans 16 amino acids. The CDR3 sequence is CASISGPTPNTGELFF. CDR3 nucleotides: TGTGCCAGCATTAGCGGGCCGACCCCGAACACCGGGGAGCTGTTTTTT.

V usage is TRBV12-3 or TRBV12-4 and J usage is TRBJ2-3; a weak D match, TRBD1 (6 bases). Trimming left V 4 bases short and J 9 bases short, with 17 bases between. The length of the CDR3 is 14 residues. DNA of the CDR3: TGTGCCAGCAGTTCTTTCGCCGGACAGACCACGCAGTATTTT. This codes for CASSSFAGQTTQYF.

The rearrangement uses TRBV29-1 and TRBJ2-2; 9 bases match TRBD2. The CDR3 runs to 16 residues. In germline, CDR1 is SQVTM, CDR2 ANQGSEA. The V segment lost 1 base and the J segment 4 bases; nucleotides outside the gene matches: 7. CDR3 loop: CSVEVIAGALTGELFF. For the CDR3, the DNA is TGCAGCGTTGAAGTGATAGCGGGGGCTCTCACCGGGGAGCTGTTTTTT.

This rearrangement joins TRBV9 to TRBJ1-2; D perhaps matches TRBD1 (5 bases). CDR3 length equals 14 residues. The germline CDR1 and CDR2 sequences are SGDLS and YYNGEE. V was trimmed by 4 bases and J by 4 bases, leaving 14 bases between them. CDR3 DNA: TGTGCCAGCAGCACCTCGTCTGGGGCCTATGGCTACACCTTC. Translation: CASSTSSGAYGYTF.

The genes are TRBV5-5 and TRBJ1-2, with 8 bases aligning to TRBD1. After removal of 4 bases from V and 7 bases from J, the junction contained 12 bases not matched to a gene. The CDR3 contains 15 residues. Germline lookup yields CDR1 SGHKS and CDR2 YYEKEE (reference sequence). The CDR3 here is CASSLRTGSPGGYTF. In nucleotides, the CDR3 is TGTGCCAGCAGCCTCCGGACAGGGTCACCGGGTGGCTACACCTTC.

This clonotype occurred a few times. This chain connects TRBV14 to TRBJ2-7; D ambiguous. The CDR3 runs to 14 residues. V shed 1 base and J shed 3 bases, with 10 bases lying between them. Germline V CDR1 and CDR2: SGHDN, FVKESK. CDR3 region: CASSQGLGIYEQYF. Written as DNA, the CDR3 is TGTGCCAGCAGCCAAGGGTTGGGAATCTACGAGCAGTACTTC.

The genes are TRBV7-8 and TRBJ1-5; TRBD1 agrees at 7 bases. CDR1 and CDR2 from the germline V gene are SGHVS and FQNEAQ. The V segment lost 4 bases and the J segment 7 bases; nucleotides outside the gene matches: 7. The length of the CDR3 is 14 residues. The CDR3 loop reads CASSSRQGGQPQHF. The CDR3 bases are TGTGCCAGCAGCTCCCGGCAGGGGGGACAGCCCCAGCATTTT.

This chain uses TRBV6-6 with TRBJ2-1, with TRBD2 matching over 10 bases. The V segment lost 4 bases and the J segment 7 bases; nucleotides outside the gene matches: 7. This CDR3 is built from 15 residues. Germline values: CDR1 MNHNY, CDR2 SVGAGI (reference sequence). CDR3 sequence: CASSSLAGAGNEQFF. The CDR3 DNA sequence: TGTGCCAGCAGTTCCCTAGCGGGGGCGGGGAATGAGCAGTTCTTC.

The CDR3 loop is CASSSLTEAFF. CDR3 sequence (DNA): TGTGCCAGCAGCTCTCTCACTGAAGCTTTCTTT. V is TRBV7-9 and J is TRBJ1-1; the D is unclear. Trimming pared 4 bases from V and 4 bases from J, leaving 4 bases between. CDR1 SEHNR and CDR2 FQNEAQ come from the germline V gene (reference sequence). The CDR3 consists of 11 residues.

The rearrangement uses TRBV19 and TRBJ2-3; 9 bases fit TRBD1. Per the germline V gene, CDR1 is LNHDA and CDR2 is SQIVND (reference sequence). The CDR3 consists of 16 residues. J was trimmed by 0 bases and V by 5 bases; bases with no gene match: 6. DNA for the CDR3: TGTGCCAGTAGTGAACCCGGGACAGGGAGCACAGATACGCAGTATTTT. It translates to CASSEPGTGSTDTQYF. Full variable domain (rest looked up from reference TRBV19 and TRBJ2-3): DGGITQSPKYLFRKEGQNVTLSCEQNLNHDAMYWYRQDPGQGLRLIYYSQIVNDFQKGDIAEGYSVSREKKESFPLTVTSAQKNPTAFYLCASSEPGTGSTDTQYFGPGTRLTVL.

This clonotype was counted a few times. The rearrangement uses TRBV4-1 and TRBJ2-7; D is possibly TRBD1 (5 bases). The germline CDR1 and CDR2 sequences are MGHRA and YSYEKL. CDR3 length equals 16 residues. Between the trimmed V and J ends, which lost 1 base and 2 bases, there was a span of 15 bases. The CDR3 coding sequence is TGCGCCAGCAGCCAAGGGCTACAGGCGTCCACCTACGAGCAGTACTTC. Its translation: CASSQGLQASTYEQYF.

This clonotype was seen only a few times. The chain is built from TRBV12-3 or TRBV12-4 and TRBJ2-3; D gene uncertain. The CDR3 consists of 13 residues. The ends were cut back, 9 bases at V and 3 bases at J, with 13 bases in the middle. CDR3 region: CASCPMPTDTQYF. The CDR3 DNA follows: TGTGCCAGTTGTCCAATGCCAACAGATACGCAGTATTTT.

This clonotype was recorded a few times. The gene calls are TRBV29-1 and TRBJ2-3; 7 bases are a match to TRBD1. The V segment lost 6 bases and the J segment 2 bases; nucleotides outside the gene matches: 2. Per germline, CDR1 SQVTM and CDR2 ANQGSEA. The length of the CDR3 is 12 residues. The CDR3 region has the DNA TGCAGCGTGGGGACAGCCACAGATACGCAGTATTTT. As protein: CSVGTATDTQYF.

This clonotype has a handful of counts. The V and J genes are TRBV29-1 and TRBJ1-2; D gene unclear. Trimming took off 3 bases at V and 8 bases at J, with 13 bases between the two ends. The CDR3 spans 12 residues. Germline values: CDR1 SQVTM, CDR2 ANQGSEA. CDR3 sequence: CSVDTDVRGYTF. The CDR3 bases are TGCAGCGTTGATACGGACGTCCGGGGCTACACCTTC.

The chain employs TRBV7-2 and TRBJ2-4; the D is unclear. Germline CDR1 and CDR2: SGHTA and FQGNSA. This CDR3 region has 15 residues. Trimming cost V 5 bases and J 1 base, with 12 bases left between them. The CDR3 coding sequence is TGTGCCAGCAGCCCGTCAAGATGGGCCAAAAACATTCAGTACTTC. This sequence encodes CASSPSRWAKNIQYF.

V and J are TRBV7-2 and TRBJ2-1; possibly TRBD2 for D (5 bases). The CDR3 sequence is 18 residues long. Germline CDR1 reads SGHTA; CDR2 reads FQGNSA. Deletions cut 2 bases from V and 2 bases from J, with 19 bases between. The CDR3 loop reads CASSLSPSGYPPYNEQFF. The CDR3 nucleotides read TGTGCCAGCAGCTTATCACCCTCGGGGTATCCCCCCTACAATGAGCAGTTCTTC.

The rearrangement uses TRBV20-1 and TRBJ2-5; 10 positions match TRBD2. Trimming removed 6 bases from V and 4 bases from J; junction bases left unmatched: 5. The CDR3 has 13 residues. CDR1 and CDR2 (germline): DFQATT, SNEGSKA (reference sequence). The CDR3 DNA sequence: TGCAGTGCAGCCGGGACTAGCGCAGAGACCCAGTACTTC. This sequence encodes CSAAGTSAETQYF.

The CDR3 DNA reads TGTGCCAGCAGCCCGACTAGCGGGGGCCGGGATACGCAGTATTTT. This gives the protein CASSPTSGGRDTQYF. The gene calls are TRBV3-1 and TRBJ2-3; 12 positions match TRBD2. The trim removed 4 bases at V and 6 bases at J, leaving 5 bases unmatched. CDR1 LGHDT and CDR2 YNNKEL come from the germline V gene (reference sequence). The CDR3 contains 15 residues.

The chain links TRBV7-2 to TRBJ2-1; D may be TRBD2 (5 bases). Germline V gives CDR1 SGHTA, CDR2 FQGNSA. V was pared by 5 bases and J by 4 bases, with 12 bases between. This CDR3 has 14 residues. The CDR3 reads CASSPDGVYNEQFF. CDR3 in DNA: TGTGCCAGCAGCCCCGACGGGGTTTACAATGAGCAGTTCTTC.

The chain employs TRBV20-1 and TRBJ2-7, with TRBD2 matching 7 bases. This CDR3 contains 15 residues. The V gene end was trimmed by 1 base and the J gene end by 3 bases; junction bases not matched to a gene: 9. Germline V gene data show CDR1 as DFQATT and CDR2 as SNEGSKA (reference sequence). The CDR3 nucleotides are TGCAGTGCTAGAGTGCCTAGCGGAAGGGGCTACGAGCAGTACTTC. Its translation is CSARVPSGRGYEQYF.

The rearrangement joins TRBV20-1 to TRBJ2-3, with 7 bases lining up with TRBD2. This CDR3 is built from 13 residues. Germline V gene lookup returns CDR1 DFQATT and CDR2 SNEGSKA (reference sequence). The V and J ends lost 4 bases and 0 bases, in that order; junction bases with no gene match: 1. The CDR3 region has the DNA TGCAGTGCTACGGGGGGAAGCACAGATACGCAGTATTTT. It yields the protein CSATGGSTDTQYF.

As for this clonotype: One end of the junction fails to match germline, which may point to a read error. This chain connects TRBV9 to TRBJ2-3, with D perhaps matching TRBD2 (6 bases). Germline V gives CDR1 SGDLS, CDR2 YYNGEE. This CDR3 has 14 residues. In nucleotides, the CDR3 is TGTGCCAGCAGCCAGAGCGGGCTGCGGGATAAGCAGTATTTT. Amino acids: CASSQSGLRDKQYF.

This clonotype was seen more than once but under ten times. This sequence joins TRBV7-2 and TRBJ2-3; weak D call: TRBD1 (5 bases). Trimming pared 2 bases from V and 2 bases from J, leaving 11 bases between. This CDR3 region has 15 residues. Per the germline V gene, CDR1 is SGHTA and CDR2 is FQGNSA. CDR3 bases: TGTGCCAGCAGCTTACTGTGGGGCACCACAGATACGCAGTATTTT. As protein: CASSLLWGTTDTQYF.

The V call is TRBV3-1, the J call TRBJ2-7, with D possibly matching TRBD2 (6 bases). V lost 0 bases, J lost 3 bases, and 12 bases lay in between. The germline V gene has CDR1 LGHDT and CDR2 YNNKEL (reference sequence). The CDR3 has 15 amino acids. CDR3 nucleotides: TGTGCCAGCAGCCAAGAAAGTAGCGGAATCTACGAGCAGTACTTC. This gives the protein CASSQESSGIYEQYF.

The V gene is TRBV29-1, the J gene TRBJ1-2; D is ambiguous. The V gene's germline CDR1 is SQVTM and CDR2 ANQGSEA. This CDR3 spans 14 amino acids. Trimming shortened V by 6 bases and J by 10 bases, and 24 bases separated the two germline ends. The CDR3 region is CSVSHSGSEGTYTF. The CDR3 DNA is TGCAGCGTATCCCACAGTGGGTCCGAGGGCACCTACACCTTC.

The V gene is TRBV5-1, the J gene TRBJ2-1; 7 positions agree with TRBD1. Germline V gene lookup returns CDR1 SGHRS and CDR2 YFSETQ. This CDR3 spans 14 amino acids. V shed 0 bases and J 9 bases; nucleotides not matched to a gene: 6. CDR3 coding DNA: TGCGCCAGCAGCTTGGGACAGGGTTTAACTGAGCAGTTCTTC. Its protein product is CASSLGQGLTEQFF. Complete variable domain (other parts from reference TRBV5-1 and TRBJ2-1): KAGVTQTPRYLIKTRGQQVTLSCSPISGHRSVSWYQQTPGQGLQFLFEYFSETQRNKGNFPGRFSGRQFSNSRSEMNVSTLELGDSALYLCASSLGQGLTEQFFGPGTRLTVL.

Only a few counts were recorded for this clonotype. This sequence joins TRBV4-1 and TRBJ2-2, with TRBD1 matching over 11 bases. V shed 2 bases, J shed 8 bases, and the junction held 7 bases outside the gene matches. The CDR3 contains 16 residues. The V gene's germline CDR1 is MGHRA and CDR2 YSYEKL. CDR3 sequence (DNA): TGCGCCAGCAGCCAAATTTGGACAGGGGGCATTGGGGAGCTGTTTTTT. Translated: CASSQIWTGGIGELFF.

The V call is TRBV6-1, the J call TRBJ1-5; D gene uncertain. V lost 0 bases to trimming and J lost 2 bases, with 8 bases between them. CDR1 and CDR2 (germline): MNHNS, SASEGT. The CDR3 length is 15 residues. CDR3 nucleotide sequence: TGTGCCAGCAGTGAAGCTGAATACGGCAATCAGCCCCAGCATTTT. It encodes CASSEAEYGNQPQHF.

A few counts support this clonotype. The DNA of the CDR3 is TGTGCCAGCACCTATCCGGACAGGGAAGATACGCAGTATTTT. Translation gives CASTYPDREDTQYF. The J gene is TRBJ2-3, the V gene TRBV7-8; TRBD1 agrees at 8 bases. J was trimmed by 5 bases and V by 7 bases; bases with no gene match: 8. Germline lookup yields CDR1 SGHVS and CDR2 FQNEAQ. CDR3 length equals 14 residues.